These 25 T cell receptor beta chains were sequenced from one sample in a study of patients and donors after allogeneic stem cell transplantation. TCRdb re-derived calls from the RT-PCR reads in MiXCR, one entry per CDR3 protein. The sample records some 880,000 distinct CDR3 sequences, about a sixth being singletons. Specimen: blood, either unsorted or a sorted T cell fraction (not recorded which). These receptors were taken from a human donor who was either an allogeneic HSCT recipient or a stem cell or donor lymphocyte infusion donor (not recorded which). It is not recorded whose cells these are; they may come from a transplant donor.

The V call is TRBV11-2, the J call TRBJ2-3, with D perhaps TRBD2 (5 bases). The CDR3 contains 18 residues. Trimming removed 1 base at V and 2 bases at J, with 19 bases between. CDR1 SGHAT and CDR2 FQNNGV come from the germline V gene. The DNA of the CDR3 is TGTGCCAGCAGCTTAGTGAGTTCAGCGGACGGTCTCACAGATACGCAGTATTTT. Residues: CASSLVSSADGLTDTQYF.

This clonotype has a count of ten or more. This chain uses TRBV12-3 or TRBV12-4 with TRBJ2-5, with 8 bases lining up with TRBD2. J gave up 7 bases and V 2 bases, and 9 bases lay outside the gene matches. CDR3 length: 15 residues. Written as DNA, the CDR3 is TGTGCCAGCAGTTTACAACTAGCGGCCTCAGGGACCCAGTACTTC. Protein product: CASSLQLAASGTQYF.

This clonotype has just a few counts. V usage is TRBV10-3 and J usage is TRBJ2-1; 12 nucleotides match TRBD2. J lost 11 bases, V lost 0 bases, and 14 bases had no gene match. The CDR3 covers 18 residues. Germline V gene sequence: CDR1 ENHRY, CDR2 SYGVKD. The CDR3: CAISESRRTSGTTSKQFF. CDR3 in DNA: TGTGCCATCAGTGAGTCCCGCCGGACTAGCGGGACCACCTCAAAGCAGTTCTTC.

The genes are TRBV29-1 and TRBJ2-1, with 10 bases identical to TRBD1. The CDR3 sequence is 15 residues long. Trimming at V came to 7 bases and at J to 2 bases, leaving 8 bases not matched to a gene. Per germline, CDR1 SQVTM and CDR2 ANQGSEA. The CDR3 spells CSATTGTGAYNEQFF. DNA of the CDR3: TGCAGCGCCACTACCGGGACAGGGGCCTACAATGAGCAGTTCTTC.

This clonotype was seen a single time. Just one base apart from a much larger clone, this may be a read error. The V and J genes are TRBV7-9 and TRBJ2-7; TRBD2 aligns across 7 bases. The CDR3 spans 16 residues. V dropped 4 bases and J dropped 6; count of bases not matched to a gene: 15. CDR1 SEHNR and CDR2 FQNEAQ come from the germline V gene (reference sequence). CDR3 nucleotides: TGTGCCAGCAGCTCCGACTGGGGAGGGGAGAGGTGCGAGCAGTACTTC. Translating gives CASSSDWGGERCEQYF.

This clonotype was counted a few times. The gene calls are TRBV15 and TRBJ2-3; D gene ambiguous. Germline V CDR1 and CDR2: LNHNV, YYDKDF (reference sequence). The CDR3 is 15 amino acids. V shed 0 bases and J shed 1 base, with 8 bases lying between them. This chain's CDR3 is CATSRDVAGTDTQYF. The CDR3 DNA sequence: TGTGCCACCAGCAGAGATGTTGCTGGCACAGATACGCAGTATTTT. Looking up the rest from reference TRBV15 and TRBJ2-3 gives the full variable domain: DAMVIQNPRYQVTQFGKPVTLSCSQTLNHNVMYWYQQKSSQAPKLLFHYYDKDFNNEADTPDNFQSRRPNTSFCFLDIRSPGLGDTAMYLCATSRDVAGTDTQYFGPGTRLTVL.

The rearrangement uses TRBV25-1 and TRBJ1-5, with D perhaps matching TRBD1 (6 bases). V lost 1 base and J 0 bases, leaving 22 bases between the germline ends. The germline V gene encodes CDR1 MGHDK and CDR2 SYGVNS. The CDR3 consists of 20 residues. CDR3: CASSEWGLPRPPDSNQPQHF. The CDR3 DNA follows: TGTGCCAGCAGTGAATGGGGGCTCCCGCGCCCCCCGGATAGCAATCAGCCCCAGCATTTT.

The V call is TRBV6-2 or TRBV6-3, the J call TRBJ2-5; 7 bases are shared with TRBD1. The CDR3 runs 15 residues. V shed 2 bases, J shed 3 bases, and the junction held 6 bases outside the gene matches. Looked up from germline, CDR1 is MNHEY and CDR2 is SVGEGT. CDR3 sequence: CASSYHRQGEETQYF. CDR3 in DNA: TGTGCCAGCAGTTACCACAGACAGGGAGAAGAGACCCAGTACTTC.

This clonotype was recorded a few times. The genes are TRBV11-2 and TRBJ2-3; D gene uncertain. Germline V gene lookup returns CDR1 SGHAT and CDR2 FQNNGV. This CDR3 contains 14 residues. The V end was cut by 1 base, the J end by 5 bases, with 10 bases between. The DNA for the CDR3 is TGTGCCAGCAGCTTAGCTCCCACTTTAGATACGCAGTATTTT. Translating gives CASSLAPTLDTQYF.

This clonotype came up many times. This chain connects TRBV7-2 to TRBJ1-1, with a tentative D call TRBD1 (6 bases). CDR3 length equals 14 residues. Per germline, CDR1 SGHTA and CDR2 FQGNSA. V lost 2 bases, J lost 5 bases, and 12 bases lay in between. The CDR3 loop is CASSLQGRRTEAFF. CDR3 DNA: TGTGCCAGCAGCTTACAGGGGCGCCGGACTGAAGCTTTCTTT.

This clonotype was picked up a small number of times. The V and J genes are TRBV28 and TRBJ1-2; 7 nucleotides line up with TRBD1. In germline, CDR1 is MDHEN, CDR2 SYDVKM. The CDR3 consists of 14 residues. V dropped 2 bases and J dropped 11; count of bases not matched to a gene: 11. The CDR3 region is CASSLGGGHQSYTF. In DNA form, the CDR3 reads TGTGCCAGCAGTTTAGGAGGGGGCCACCAGAGTTACACCTTC.

The genes are TRBV6-5 and TRBJ1-2; D call uncertain. The CDR3 spans 14 residues. The germline CDR1 and CDR2 sequences are MNHEY and SVGAGI. Trimming removed 2 bases at V and 8 bases at J, with 15 bases between. CDR3 in DNA: TGTGCCAGCAGTTACGACGGCTCCGGGGTCGGCTACACCTTC. This translates into CASSYDGSGVGYTF.

This clonotype showed up just a few times. The chain employs TRBV4-1 and TRBJ1-5; D possibly corresponds to TRBD1 (6 bases). The V end was cut by 3 bases, the J end by 8 bases, with 17 bases between. This CDR3 is 15 amino acids long. The germline CDR1 and CDR2 sequences are MGHRA and YSYEKL. In DNA form, the CDR3 reads TGCGCCAGCAGCCACGGAAAAGGGGGGGTAGAGCCCCAGCATTTT. Protein: CASSHGKGGVEPQHF.

This clonotype has only a few counts. CDR3 DNA sequence: TGTGCCAGCTCACCACCCAGGACCCTTCCCGGGGAGCTGTTTTTT. This gives the protein CASSPPRTLPGELFF. The genes are TRBV18 and TRBJ2-2, with no clear D. Germline CDR1 and CDR2: KGHSH and LQKENI. Trimming pared 0 bases from V and 6 bases from J, leaving 11 bases between. The CDR3 covers 15 residues.

CDR3 loop: CASSKRDRSYF. The DNA of the CDR3 is TGTGCCAGCAGTAAAAGGGACAGGTCCTACTTC. The V call is TRBV11-2, the J call TRBJ2-7, with TRBD1 identical over 8 bases. With 6 bases clipped from V and 13 bases from J, the junction kept 8 bases outside the gene matches. This CDR3 contains 11 residues. Germline loops: CDR1 SGHAT, CDR2 FQNNGV.

This clonotype has a handful of counts. The chain couples TRBV6-5 to TRBJ2-6; D unclear. Trimming stripped 2 bases from V and 0 bases from J, with 8 bases between. CDR3 length: 16 residues. Germline V gene sequence: CDR1 MNHEY, CDR2 SVGAGI. The CDR3 loop reads CASSYQVGSGANVLTF. CDR3 coding DNA: TGTGCCAGCAGTTACCAGGTTGGCTCTGGGGCCAACGTCCTGACTTTC.

This clonotype has just a few counts. This sequence joins TRBV24-1 and TRBJ2-4; D may be TRBD1 (5 bases). Germline CDR1 reads KGHDR; CDR2 reads SFDVKD. The CDR3 loop spans 15 amino acids. The V and J ends lost 4 bases and 1 base respectively, with 10 bases between them. CDR3: CATSEKDTAKNIQYF. CDR3 bases: TGTGCCACCAGTGAGAAGGACACGGCCAAAAACATTCAGTACTTC.

The chain combines TRBV5-6 with TRBJ2-7, with a possible D match to TRBD1 (5 bases). Trimming pared 3 bases from V and 0 bases from J, leaving 10 bases between. The CDR3 has 14 amino acids. Germline V gives CDR1 SGHDT, CDR2 YYEEEE. The CDR3 region is CASSSDSFSYEQYF. DNA of the CDR3: TGTGCCAGCAGCTCCGACAGCTTCTCCTACGAGCAGTACTTC. Looking up the rest from reference TRBV5-6 and TRBJ2-7 gives the full variable domain: DAGVTQSPTHLIKTRGQQVTLRCSPKSGHDTVSWYQQALGQGPQFIFQYYEEEERQRGNFPDRFSGHQFPNYSSELNVNALLLGDSALYLCASSSDSFSYEQYFGPGTRLTVT.

This clonotype was observed a handful of times. V usage is TRBV7-3 and J usage is TRBJ1-2; no reliable D call. V was shortened by 5 bases and J by 8 bases, with 15 bases between the two germline ends. Looked up from germline, CDR1 is SGHTA and CDR2 is FQGTGA. This CDR3 is built from 13 residues. The CDR3 nucleotides are TGTGCCAGCAGCCTAGGGATTCACGGAGGCTACACCTTC. As protein: CASSLGIHGGYTF.

The chain links TRBV12-3 or TRBV12-4 to TRBJ1-1; no reliable D call. The V and J ends lost 7 bases and 3 bases respectively, with 3 bases between them. CDR3 size: 10 residues. The CDR3 loop is CASKHTEAFF. Here the CDR3 DNA reads TGTGCCAGCAAGCACACTGAAGCTTTCTTT.

This clonotype was counted between two and nine times. V gene TRBV9 combines with J gene TRBJ1-2, with 7 bases identical to TRBD1. The CDR3 length is 14 residues. Germline values: CDR1 SGDLS, CDR2 YYNGEE. V dropped 3 bases and J dropped 5; count of bases not matched to a gene: 7. The CDR3: CASSGSGGPYGYTF. The CDR3 DNA reads as TGTGCCAGCAGCGGGTCAGGGGGACCTTATGGCTACACCTTC.

This rearrangement joins TRBV12-3 or TRBV12-4 to TRBJ2-3; 9 nucleotides line up with TRBD2. The J segment lost 5 bases and the V segment lost 6 bases, leaving 6 bases of the junction unmatched. The CDR3 extends over 14 amino acids. CDR3 in amino acids: CASSPAGGQDTQYF. The CDR3, as DNA: TGTGCCAGCAGCCCTGCGGGGGGGCAAGATACGCAGTATTTT.

This clonotype has more than one count but fewer than ten. This chain connects TRBV24-1 to TRBJ2-1, with a possible D match to TRBD1 (5 bases). Germline-derived CDR1 and CDR2 are KGHDR and SFDVKD. V lost 9 bases and J 4 bases, leaving 12 bases between the germline ends. The CDR3 has 13 residues. CDR3 in amino acids: CATSWGKYNEQFF. The DNA of the CDR3 is TGTGCCACCTCCTGGGGCAAGTACAATGAGCAGTTCTTC.

The chain couples TRBV9 to TRBJ2-3; possibly TRBD1 for D (5 bases). The CDR3 loop spans 15 amino acids. The V end was cut by 4 bases, the J end by 11 bases, with 23 bases between. CDR1 SGDLS and CDR2 YYNGEE come from the germline V gene. The CDR3 DNA follows: TGTGCCAGCAGCCCCCCGGGCCCCTCAGGGTATAGGCAGTATTTT. Translation: CASSPPGPSGYRQYF. The whole variable domain, filled in from reference TRBV9 and TRBJ2-3, reads DSGVTQTPKHLITATGQRVTLRCSPRSGDLSVYWYQQSLDQGLQFLIQYYNGEERAKGNILERFSAQQFPDLHSELNLSSLELGDSALYFCASSPPGPSGYRQYFGPGTRLTVL.

Many counts were recorded for this clonotype. V gene TRBV20-1 combines with J gene TRBJ1-6; D call uncertain. Germline V gene lookup returns CDR1 DFQATT and CDR2 SNEGSKA (reference sequence). Trimming removed 0 bases from V and 9 bases from J, with 3 bases in between. The CDR3 length is 11 residues. The CDR3 sequence: CSARDLSPLHF. For the CDR3, the DNA is TGCAGTGCTAGAGATCTTTCACCCCTCCACTTT.